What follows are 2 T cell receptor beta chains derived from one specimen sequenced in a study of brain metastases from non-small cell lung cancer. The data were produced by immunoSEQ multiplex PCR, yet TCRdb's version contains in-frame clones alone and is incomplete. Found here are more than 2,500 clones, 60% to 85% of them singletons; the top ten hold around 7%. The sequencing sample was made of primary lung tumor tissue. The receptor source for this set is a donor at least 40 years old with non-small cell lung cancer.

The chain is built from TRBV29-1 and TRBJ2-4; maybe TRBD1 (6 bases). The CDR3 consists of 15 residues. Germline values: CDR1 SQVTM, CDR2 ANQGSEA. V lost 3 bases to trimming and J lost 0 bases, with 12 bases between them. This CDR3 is CSVERGSLAKNIQYF. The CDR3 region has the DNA TGCAGCGTTGAGAGGGGGAGCTTAGCCAAAAACATTCAGTACTTC. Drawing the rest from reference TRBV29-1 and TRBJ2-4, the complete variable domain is SAVISQKPSRDICQRGTSLTIQCQVDSQVTMMFWYRQQPGQSLTLIATANQGSEATYESGFVIDKFPISRPNLTFSTLTVSNMSPEDSSIYLCSVERGSLAKNIQYFGAGTRLSVL.

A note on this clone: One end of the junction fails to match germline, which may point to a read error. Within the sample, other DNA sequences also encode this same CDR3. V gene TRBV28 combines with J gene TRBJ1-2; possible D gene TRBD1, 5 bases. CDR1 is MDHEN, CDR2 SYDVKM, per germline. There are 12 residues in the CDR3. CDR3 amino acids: CASSLPGYGYTF. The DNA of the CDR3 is TGTGCCAGCAGTTTACCAGGGTACGGCTACACTTTC.